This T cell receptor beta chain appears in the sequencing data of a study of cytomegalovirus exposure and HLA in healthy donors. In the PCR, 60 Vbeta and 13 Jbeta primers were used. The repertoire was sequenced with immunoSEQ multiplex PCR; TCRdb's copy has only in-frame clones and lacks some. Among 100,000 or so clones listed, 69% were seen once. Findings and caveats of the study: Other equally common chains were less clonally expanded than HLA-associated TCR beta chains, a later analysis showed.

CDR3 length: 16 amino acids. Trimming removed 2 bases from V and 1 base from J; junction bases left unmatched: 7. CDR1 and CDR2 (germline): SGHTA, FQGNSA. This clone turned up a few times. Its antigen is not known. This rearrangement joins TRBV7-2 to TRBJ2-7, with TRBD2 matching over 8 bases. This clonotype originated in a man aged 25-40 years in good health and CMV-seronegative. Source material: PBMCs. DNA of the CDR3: TGTGCCAGCAGCTTACGGGGGGCGGGAGGATCCTACGAGCAGTACTTC. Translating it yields CASSLRGAGGSYEQYF.